Below are 29 T cell receptor beta chains sequenced from a single sample in a study of blood T cell repertoires in COVID-19 (dated by TCRdb to the early 2020s). The method behind the library was the immunoSEQ multiplex PCR assay. Imported from immuneACCESS, the table was reduced by TCRdb to in-frame sequences with V and J called. These copies leave out some clones; in studies compared against another copy, an unresolved V gene accounts for under half, and the cause of the remainder is not known. Recorded for this sample are about 370,000 clones; 70% to 90% of them occurred a single time. The ten biggest clones cover approximately 3% of the sample. Sequenced material: peripheral blood. The receptors were sampled from a woman in her thirties with COVID-19, enrolled during active disease.

The V and J genes are TRBV4-3 and TRBJ1-2; the D is unclear. The CDR3 extends over 14 amino acids. Germline CDR1 is LGHNA and CDR2 is YSLEER. V was cut by 4 bases and J by 2 bases, with 11 bases left in between. CDR3 DNA sequence: TGCGCCAGCAGCCCCACCAGGTTGAACTATGGCTACACCTTC. Translation gives CASSPTRLNYGYTF.

This clone came up a few times. The chain is built from TRBV9 and TRBJ1-2; D is undetermined. CDR3 length: 13 residues. V was pared by 0 bases and J by 2 bases, with 5 bases between. CDR1 is SGDLS, CDR2 YYNGEE, per germline. CDR3 bases: TGTGCCAGCAGCGTAGACGGGAACTATGGCTACACCTTC. Translated, it gives CASSVDGNYGYTF.

This sequence joins TRBV19 and TRBJ2-1, with D unclear. Germline CDR1 and CDR2: LNHDA and SQIVND (reference sequence). CDR3 length equals 13 residues. The germline V and J ends were trimmed by 4 bases and 7 bases, with 11 bases remaining between them. The CDR3 reads CASSSGHGNEQFF. The CDR3 coding sequence is TGTGCCAGTAGTAGCGGTCACGGAAATGAGCAGTTCTTC.

V usage is TRBV3-1 (or the pseudogene TRBV3-2) and J usage is TRBJ2-3, with TRBD1 as a possible D gene (6 bases). CDR3 length equals 15 residues. V dropped 7 bases and J dropped 3 bases, with 17 bases sitting between them. CDR1 LGHDT and CDR2 YNNKEL come from the germline V gene (reference sequence). CDR3 sequence: CASTLLSDRTDTQYF. The CDR3 region has the DNA TGTGCCAGCACCCTTCTGTCCGACAGGACAGATACGCAGTATTTT.

The chain recombines TRBV2 with TRBJ1-1; a possible D gene is TRBD1 (5 bases). The CDR3 has 14 residues. The germline gives CDR1 SNHLY, CDR2 FYNNEI. Trimming removed 4 bases from V and 0 bases from J, with 9 bases in between. CDR3 region: CASSAAGLNTEAFF. CDR3 nucleotide sequence: TGTGCCAGCAGTGCTGCAGGGTTGAACACTGAAGCTTTCTTT. Combining the CDR3 with reference TRBV2 and TRBJ1-1 gives the whole variable domain EPEVTQTPSHQVTQMGQEVILRCVPISNHLYFYWYRQILGQKVEFLVSFYNNEISEKSEIFDDQFSVERPDGSNFTLKIRSTKLEDSAMYFCASSAAGLNTEAFFGQGTRLTVV.

This clone was counted only a few times. This sequence joins TRBV21-1 and TRBJ2-2; the D call TRBD2 from the table was never checked on the DNA. TRBV21-1 is labeled a pseudogene. This CDR3 contains 16 residues. The CDR3 DNA is TGTGCCAGCAGCAAATTCGGGGGATACAACACCGGGGAGCTGTTTTTT. Translation gives CASSKFGGYNTGELFF.

J is TRBJ2-2 and V is TRBV7-6, with 8 positions matching TRBD1. Losses at the gene ends were 5 bases for V and 5 bases for J; bases not matched to a gene: 7. The CDR3 runs 15 residues. Germline V gene sequence: CDR1 SGHVS, CDR2 FNYEAQ. CDR3 nucleotides: TGTGCCAGCAGCCCCCGGACAGGGCGTACCGGGGAGCTGTTTTTT. This gives the protein CASSPRTGRTGELFF.

The J gene is TRBJ2-3, the V gene TRBV19, with a possible D match to TRBD2 (5 bases). CDR1 and CDR2 from the germline V gene are LNHDA and SQIVND (reference sequence). The V and J ends lost 3 bases and 3 bases respectively, with 22 bases between them. There are 18 residues in the CDR3. In DNA form, the CDR3 reads TGTGCCAGTAGTATTAGTCTAGCCTACCGAACCCGTACAGATACGCAGTATTTT. It yields the protein CASSISLAYRTRTDTQYF.

This sequence joins TRBV27 and TRBJ2-2; 12 bases agree with TRBD2. The V and J ends lost 8 bases and 3 bases, in that order; junction bases with no gene match: 7. The CDR3 consists of 16 residues. Per the germline V gene, CDR1 is MNHEY and CDR2 is SMNVEV (reference sequence). The CDR3 DNA reads as TGTGCCAGCGGACGGACTAGCGGGACCGACACCGGGGAGCTGTTTTTT. Translating gives CASGRTSGTDTGELFF.

This clone was observed once. This chain uses TRBV4-3 with TRBJ1-2; TRBD1 might be the D (6 bases). The CDR3 extends over 16 amino acids. Germline V gives CDR1 LGHNA, CDR2 YSLEER. Deletions cut 1 base from V and 2 bases from J, with 14 bases between. The chain's CDR3 is CASSQVNRVVNYGYTF. CDR3 bases: TGCGCCAGCAGCCAAGTCAACAGGGTAGTAAACTATGGCTACACCTTC.

This clone was recorded once. The rearrangement links TRBV6-6 to TRBJ1-2, with D possibly being TRBD1 (6 bases). Trimming cost V 4 bases and J 4 bases, with 13 bases left between them. The CDR3 length is 14 residues. Germline CDR1 and CDR2: MNHNY and SVGAGI (reference sequence). This CDR3 reads CASSSPTDSYGYTF. The DNA for the CDR3 is TGTGCCAGCAGTTCGCCGACGGACAGCTATGGCTACACCTTC.

This clone occurred once. The chain is built from TRBV28 and TRBJ2-7; 10 bases line up with TRBD2. This CDR3 is built from 13 residues. V trimming: 7 bases; J trimming: 0 bases; junction bases outside the gene matches: 0. In germline, CDR1 is MDHEN, CDR2 SYDVKM. CDR3 coding DNA: TGTGCCAGCACTAGCGGGAGCTCCTACGAGCAGTACGTC. This codes for CASTSGSSYEQYV.

The chain has TRBV2 and TRBJ2-3, with 15 bases aligning to TRBD2. The CDR3 has 15 residues. Germline loops: CDR1 SNHLY, CDR2 FYNNEI. V shed 6 bases, J shed 7 bases, and the junction held 5 bases outside the gene matches. For the CDR3, the DNA is TGTGCCAGCAGGAGGACTAGCGGGGGGGCTTATACGCAGTATTTT. This encodes CASRRTSGGAYTQYF.

This chain uses TRBV15 with TRBJ1-4; no clear D gene. With 0 bases removed from V and 3 bases from J, the gap between germline ends came to 8 bases. Per the germline V gene, CDR1 is LNHNV and CDR2 is YYDKDF (reference sequence). CDR3 size: 15 residues. CDR3 in DNA: TGTGCCACCAGCAGAGATGGGGAGCCTAATGAAAAACTGTTTTTT. Protein: CATSRDGEPNEKLFF.

The rearrangement joins TRBV10-2 to TRBJ1-1, with a tentative D call TRBD1 (5 bases). The germline CDR1 and CDR2 sequences are WSHSY and SAAADI. This CDR3 is 13 amino acids long. V lost 2 bases and J 1 base, leaving 5 bases between the germline ends. CDR3 residues: CASSEDRNTEAFF. The DNA of the CDR3 is TGCGCCAGCAGTGAGGACAGGAACACTGAAGCTTTCTTT.

The chain carries TRBV9 and TRBJ2-5; a weak D match, TRBD1 (6 bases). This CDR3 spans 15 amino acids. V was trimmed by 4 bases and J by 2 bases, leaving 15 bases between them. Germline V gene sequence: CDR1 SGDLS, CDR2 YYNGEE. The chain's CDR3 is CASSFRDTHQETQYF. CDR3 nucleotide sequence: TGTGCCAGCAGCTTCAGGGACACCCATCAAGAGACCCAGTACTTC.

The V call is TRBV6-5, the J call TRBJ1-2, with D possibly matching TRBD1 (5 bases). The CDR3 totals 12 residues. V was pared by 7 bases and J by 5 bases, with 11 bases between. Germline V CDR1 and CDR2: MNHEY, SVGAGI. The CDR3 DNA sequence: TGTGCCAGCACCCCGGCAGGGTATGGCTACACCTTC. Translating gives CASTPAGYGYTF.

This chain joins TRBV5-1 and TRBJ2-1; possibly TRBD1 for D (5 bases). CDR1 and CDR2 (germline): SGHRS, YFSETQ. The V end lost 8 bases, the J end lost 1 base, and 13 bases lay between the germline ends. The CDR3 consists of 14 residues. The CDR3 coding sequence is TGCGCCAGTAGGGGTGCAGGGTCCTACAATGAGCAGTTCTTC. Protein: CASRGAGSYNEQFF.

The chain joins TRBV21-1 to TRBJ2-3; the table's D call, TRBD2, has no DNA check behind it. TRBV21-1 is given as a pseudogene. The CDR3 loop spans 15 amino acids. Written as DNA, the CDR3 is TGTGCCAGCAGCAACCCCCGGGTGAGCTCAGATACGCAGTATTTT. Translated, it gives CASSNPRVSSDTQYF.

This chain joins TRBV3-1 (or the pseudogene TRBV3-2) and TRBJ2-1, with TRBD2 matching 12 bases. Germline trimming cut 4 bases from V and 8 bases from J; bases unmatched to any gene: 6. The CDR3 has 15 amino acids. Germline V gene data show CDR1 as LGHDT and CDR2 as YNNKEL (reference sequence). The DNA of the CDR3 is TGTGCCAGCAGCCCTCGACTAGCGGGGGTACATGAGCAGTTCTTC. Protein sequence: CASSPRLAGVHEQFF.

The CDR3, as DNA: TGTGCCAGTAGTCCCCAGACCGGGACAGCTCACGAAGCTTTCTTT. It translates to CASSPQTGTAHEAFF. V usage is TRBV19 and J usage is TRBJ1-1; TRBD1 aligns across 7 bases. V lost 5 bases and J lost 8; bases outside the gene matches: 14. Germline V gives CDR1 LNHDA, CDR2 SQIVND (reference sequence). This CDR3 region has 15 residues.

J is TRBJ1-1 and V is TRBV2, with a tentative D call TRBD1 (6 bases). From germline, CDR1 is SNHLY and CDR2 FYNNEI. V lost 5 bases and J 1 base, leaving 14 bases between the germline ends. This CDR3 spans 15 amino acids. The chain's CDR3 is CASSPRWGRNTEAFF. The DNA of the CDR3 is TGTGCCAGCAGTCCCCGGTGGGGGCGGAACACTGAAGCTTTCTTT.

The V call is TRBV6-5, the J call TRBJ2-3; a weak D match, TRBD2 (7 bases). V was cut by 2 bases and J by 0 bases, with 9 bases left in between. CDR3 length: 15 amino acids. Germline CDR1 is MNHEY and CDR2 is SVGAGI. The CDR3 DNA reads as TGTGCCAGCAGTTACCGGGGGGCTAGCACAGATACGCAGTATTTT. Protein product: CASSYRGASTDTQYF.

V usage is TRBV7-2 and J usage is TRBJ2-1; D perhaps matches TRBD2 (5 bases). This CDR3 has 19 amino acids. The germline CDR1 and CDR2 sequences are SGHTA and FQGNSA. The V gene lost 5 bases and the J gene lost 0 bases, with 23 bases spanning the gap. CDR3 nucleotide sequence: TGTGCCAGCAGCCAACGGGTCGGACTCATAATGAGCTCCTACAATGAGCAGTTCTTC. It yields the protein CASSQRVGLIMSSYNEQFF.

This rearrangement joins TRBV4-3 to TRBJ2-3, with 12 nucleotides matching TRBD2. This CDR3 contains 15 residues. J lost 2 bases, V lost 4 bases, and 1 base had no gene match. The germline V gene has CDR1 LGHNA and CDR2 YSLEER. CDR3 DNA sequence: TGCGCCAGCAGCCGGACTAGCGGGACCACAGATACGCAGTATTTT. Translation gives CASSRTSGTTDTQYF.

The chain is built from TRBV29-1 and TRBJ2-1, with 11 bases fitting TRBD2. Trimming at V came to 4 bases and at J to 12 bases, leaving 8 bases not matched to a gene. Looked up from germline, CDR1 is SQVTM and CDR2 is ANQGSEA. The CDR3 contains 13 residues. The CDR3 sequence: CSVGGLAAPTQFF. DNA for the CDR3: TGCAGCGTTGGGGGACTAGCGGCGCCGACGCAGTTCTTC.

The chain carries TRBV6-6 and TRBJ2-1; D ambiguous. CDR1 and CDR2 (germline): MNHNY, SVGAGI (reference sequence). V lost 5 bases and J lost 9, with 5 bases in between. The CDR3 runs 10 residues. CDR3: CASSRSEQFF. The CDR3 DNA sequence: TGTGCCAGCAGTCGGAGTGAGCAGTTCTTC.

This clone was observed a handful of times. The chain employs TRBV7-2 and TRBJ2-3, with D unresolved. Germline assignment: CDR1 SGHTA and CDR2 FQGNSA. CDR3 size: 14 residues. Trimming cost V 3 bases and J 1 base, with 8 bases left between them. The DNA of the CDR3 is TGTGCCAGCAGCTTCGACTTCGGCACAGATACGCAGTATTTT. Its protein is CASSFDFGTDTQYF. Full variable domain (outside the CDR3, taken from reference TRBV7-2 and TRBJ2-3): GAGVSQSPSNKVTEKGKDVELRCDPISGHTALYWYRQSLGQGLEFLIYFQGNSAPDKSGLPSDRFSAERTGGSVSTLTIQRTQQEDSAVYLCASSFDFGTDTQYFGPGTRLTVL.

The rearrangement links TRBV19 to TRBJ1-5, with TRBD1 matching 9 bases. V shed 5 bases and J 3 bases; nucleotides not matched to a gene: 5. CDR1 is LNHDA, CDR2 SQIVND, per germline (reference sequence). CDR3 length: 15 amino acids. This CDR3 is CASSSTGGTNQPQHF. In nucleotides, the CDR3 is TGTGCCAGTAGTTCGACAGGGGGGACCAATCAGCCCCAGCATTTT.